This T cell receptor (beta chain) emerged from a study of Graves' ophthalmopathy and Graves' hyperthyroidism. Germline V gene sequence: CDR1 SGHAT, CDR2 FQDESV (reference sequence). This CDR3 has 14 residues. V lost 5 bases to trimming and J lost 3 bases, with 14 bases between them. The table lists this clonotype with a few counts. Amplification targeted the TCR beta CDR3 regions, with RNA transcripts as the source material. In the first round, RT-PCR was carried out with HTBI primers, and a multiplex PCR formed the second round. TCRdb fed the multiplex PCR reads into MiXCR, producing one record per CDR3 protein. The sample has 740,000 or so distinct CDR3 sequences, 40% seen once; the top ten hold roughly 45%.

This receptor was obtained from an adult man with Graves' ophthalmopathy. Source material: peripheral blood. This rearrangement joins TRBV11-1 to TRBJ2-7; possibly TRBD1 for D (5 bases). The CDR3 region is CASSPDSNYYEQYF. The CDR3 bases are TGTGCCAGCAGCCCAGACAGTAACTACTACGAGCAGTACTTC.